This record looks at one T cell receptor beta chain sequence and its context. These gene names are mouse names. The CDR3 is cut off 1 residue early in the read; its end comes from the germline J gene. Germline values: CDR1 NSQYPW, CDR2 LRSPGD (reference sequence). This CDR3 is built from 16 residues. V was clipped by 3 bases and J by 6 bases; unmatched bases: 7. This specimen belongs to a study of tissue T cells after allogeneic stem cell transplantation. This table comes from immunoSEQ multiplex PCR, and its TCRdb copy is limited to in-frame clones, with some not included. The sample includes around 51,000 clones, about three quarters of them seen just once.

The sequence derives from a pool of C57BL/6 mice in good health. The material sequenced was sorted cells pooled from one or two spleens. The chain combines TRBV1 with TRBJ2-5; 12 bases match TRBD1. The CDR3 bases that were read are TGCACCTGCAGTGCTCCGGGACAGGGGGCGCGGGACACCCAGTAC. Its translation: CTCSAPGQGARDTQY. The entire CDR3 sequence reads CTCSAPGQGARDTQYF.